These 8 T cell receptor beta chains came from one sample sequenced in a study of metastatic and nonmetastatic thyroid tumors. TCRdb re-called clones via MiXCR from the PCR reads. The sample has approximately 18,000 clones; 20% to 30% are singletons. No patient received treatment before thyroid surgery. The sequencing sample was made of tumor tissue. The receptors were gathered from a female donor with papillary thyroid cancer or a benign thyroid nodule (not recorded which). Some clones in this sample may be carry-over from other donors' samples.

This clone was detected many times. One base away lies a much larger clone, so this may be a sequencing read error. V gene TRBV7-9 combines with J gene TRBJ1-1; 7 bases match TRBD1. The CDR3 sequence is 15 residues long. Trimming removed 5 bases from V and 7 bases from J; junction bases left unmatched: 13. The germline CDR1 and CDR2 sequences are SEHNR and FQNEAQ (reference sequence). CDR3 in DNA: TGTGCCAGCAGCCCCTGGACAGGACGGGACATTGAAGCTTTCTTT. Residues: CASSPWTGRDIEAFF.

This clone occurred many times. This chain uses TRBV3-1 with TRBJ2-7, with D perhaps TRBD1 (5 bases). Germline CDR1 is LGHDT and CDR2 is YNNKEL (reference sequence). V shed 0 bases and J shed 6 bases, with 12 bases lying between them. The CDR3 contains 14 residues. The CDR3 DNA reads TGTGCCAGCAGCCAAGATCTTGCAGGGTCCGAGCAGTACTTC. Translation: CASSQDLAGSEQYF.

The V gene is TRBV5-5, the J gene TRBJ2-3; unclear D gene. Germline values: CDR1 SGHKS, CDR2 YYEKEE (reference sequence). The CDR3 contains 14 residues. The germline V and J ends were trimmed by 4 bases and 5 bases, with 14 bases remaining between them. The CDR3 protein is CASSQAVGKDTQYF. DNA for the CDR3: TGTGCCAGCAGCCAGGCAGTAGGTAAAGATACGCAGTATTTT.

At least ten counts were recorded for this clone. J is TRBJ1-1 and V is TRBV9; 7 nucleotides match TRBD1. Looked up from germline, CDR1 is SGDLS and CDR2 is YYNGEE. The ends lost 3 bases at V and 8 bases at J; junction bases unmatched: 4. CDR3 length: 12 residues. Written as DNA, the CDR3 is TGTGCCAGCAGCGCGACAGGGAGCGAAGCTTTCTTT. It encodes CASSATGSEAFF.

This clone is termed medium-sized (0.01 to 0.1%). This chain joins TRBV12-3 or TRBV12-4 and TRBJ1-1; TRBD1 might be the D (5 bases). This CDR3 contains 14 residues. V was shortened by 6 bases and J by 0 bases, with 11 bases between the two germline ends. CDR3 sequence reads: CASRVDRLNTEAFF. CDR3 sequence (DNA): TGTGCCAGCAGAGTAGACAGATTGAACACTGAAGCTTTCTTT.

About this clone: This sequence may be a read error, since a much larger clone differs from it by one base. The CDR3 DNA reads TGTGCCAGCAGCCAGGCCTGTTCTTCGTGGAACACCGTGGAGCTGTTTTTT. This codes for CASSQACSSWNTVELFF. The chain couples TRBV7-8 to TRBJ2-2; D is ambiguous. CDR3 size: 17 residues. In germline, CDR1 is SGHVS, CDR2 FQNEAQ. The variable domain in full, with the rest retrieved from reference TRBV7-8 and TRBJ2-2, is GAGVSQSPRYKVAKRGQDVALRCDPISGHVSLFWYQQALGQGPEFLTYFQNEAQLDKSGLPSDRFFAERPEGSVSTLKIQRTQQEDSAVYLCASSQACSSWNTVELFFGEGSRLTVL.

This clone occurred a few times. The CDR3 sequence is CASSNPGTSDHPLFF. The CDR3, as DNA: TGTGCCAGCAGCAACCCCGGGACTAGCGACCACCCCCTATTCTTC. The chain carries TRBV11-1 and TRBJ2-1; 10 nucleotides line up with TRBD2. This CDR3 comprises 15 residues. V shed 5 bases and J 16 bases; nucleotides not matched to a gene: 17. Germline V gene sequence: CDR1 SGHAT, CDR2 FQDESV (reference sequence).

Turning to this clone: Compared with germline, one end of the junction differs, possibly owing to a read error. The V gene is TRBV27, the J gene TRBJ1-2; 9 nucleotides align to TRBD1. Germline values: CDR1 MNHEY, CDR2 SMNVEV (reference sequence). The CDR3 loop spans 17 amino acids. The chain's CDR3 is CASSLSRGQGFNYGHTF. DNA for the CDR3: TGTGCCAGCAGTTTATCGAGGGGACAGGGTTTTAACTATGGCCACACCTTC.